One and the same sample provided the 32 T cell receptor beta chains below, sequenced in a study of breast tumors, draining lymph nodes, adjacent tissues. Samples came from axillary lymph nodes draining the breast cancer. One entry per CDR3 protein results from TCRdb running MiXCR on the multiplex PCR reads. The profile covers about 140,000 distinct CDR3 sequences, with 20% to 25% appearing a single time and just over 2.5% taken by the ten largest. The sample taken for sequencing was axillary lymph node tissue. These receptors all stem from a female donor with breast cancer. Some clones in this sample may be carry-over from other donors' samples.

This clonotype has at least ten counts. CDR3 nucleotides: TGTGCCAGCAGCCCCGAGAACACAGGGGTAGAGACCCAGTACTTC. It encodes CASSPENTGVETQYF. The genes are TRBV7-3 and TRBJ2-5, with TRBD1 identical over 7 bases. Losses at the gene ends were 5 bases for V and 4 bases for J; bases not matched to a gene: 10. The CDR3 loop spans 15 amino acids. The germline CDR1 and CDR2 sequences are SGHTA and FQGTGA.

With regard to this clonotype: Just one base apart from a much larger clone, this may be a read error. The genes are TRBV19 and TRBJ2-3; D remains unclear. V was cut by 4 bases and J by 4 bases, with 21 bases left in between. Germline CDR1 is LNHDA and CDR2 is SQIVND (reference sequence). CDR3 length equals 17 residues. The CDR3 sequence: CASSTDHSIPRADTQYF. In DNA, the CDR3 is TGTGCCAGTAGTACAGATCATAGTATCCCTCGAGCAGATACGCAGTATTTT. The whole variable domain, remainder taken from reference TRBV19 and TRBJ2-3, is DGGITQSPKYLFRKEGQNVTLSCEQNLNHDAMYWYRQDPGQGLRLIYYSQIVNDFQKGDIAEGYSVSREKKESFPLTVTSAQKNPTAFYLCASSTDHSIPRADTQYFGPGTRLTVL.

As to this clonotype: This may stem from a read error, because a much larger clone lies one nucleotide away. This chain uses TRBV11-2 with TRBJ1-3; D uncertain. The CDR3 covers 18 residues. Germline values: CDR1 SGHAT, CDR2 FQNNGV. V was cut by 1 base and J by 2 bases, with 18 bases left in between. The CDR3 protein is CASSLAIRQPHPGNTIYF. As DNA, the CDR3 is TGTGCCAGCAGCTTAGCAATACGTCAACCTCATCCTGGAAACACCATATATTTT.

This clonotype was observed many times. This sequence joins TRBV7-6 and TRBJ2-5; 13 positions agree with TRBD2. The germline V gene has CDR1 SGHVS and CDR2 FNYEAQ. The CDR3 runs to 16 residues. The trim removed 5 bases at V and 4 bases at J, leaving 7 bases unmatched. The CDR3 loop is CASSPGLAGAAETQYF. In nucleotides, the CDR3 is TGTGCCAGCAGCCCCGGACTAGCGGGAGCGGCAGAGACCCAGTACTTC.

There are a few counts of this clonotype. The CDR3 loop is CASSLGGSFSGANVLTF. The CDR3 region has the DNA TGTGCCAGCAGCTTAGGTGGTAGCTTCTCTGGGGCCAACGTCCTGACTTTC. J is TRBJ2-6 and V is TRBV7-2; D unclear. Germline CDR1 and CDR2: SGHTA and FQGNSA. Deletions cut 1 base from V and 0 bases from J, with 10 bases between. The CDR3 length is 17 residues.

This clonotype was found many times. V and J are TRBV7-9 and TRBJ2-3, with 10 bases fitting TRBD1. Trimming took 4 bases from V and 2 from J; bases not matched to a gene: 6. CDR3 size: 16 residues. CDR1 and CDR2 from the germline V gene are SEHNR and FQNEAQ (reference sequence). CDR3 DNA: TGTGCCAGCAGCTCGGTGGGACAGGGGCCCACAGATACGCAGTATTTT. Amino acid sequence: CASSSVGQGPTDTQYF.

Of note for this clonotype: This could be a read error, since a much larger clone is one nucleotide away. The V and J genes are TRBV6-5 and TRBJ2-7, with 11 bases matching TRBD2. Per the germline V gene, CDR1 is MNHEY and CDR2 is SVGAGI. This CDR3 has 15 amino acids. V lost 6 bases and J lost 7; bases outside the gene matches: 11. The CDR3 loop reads CASSFLSGGAKEQYF. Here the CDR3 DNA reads TGTGCCAGCAGCTTCCTTAGCGGGGGGGCAAAAGAGCAGTACTTC.

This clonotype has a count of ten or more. DNA of the CDR3: TGCAGTGTTGACCCGGGTTTACGGGCAGATACGCAGTATTTT. Protein sequence: CSVDPGLRADTQYF. The chain recombines TRBV20-1 with TRBJ2-3; D remains unclear. The CDR3 spans 14 residues. Germline V CDR1 and CDR2: DFQATT, SNEGSKA (reference sequence). Trimming shortened V by 7 bases and J by 4 bases, and 18 bases separated the two germline ends.

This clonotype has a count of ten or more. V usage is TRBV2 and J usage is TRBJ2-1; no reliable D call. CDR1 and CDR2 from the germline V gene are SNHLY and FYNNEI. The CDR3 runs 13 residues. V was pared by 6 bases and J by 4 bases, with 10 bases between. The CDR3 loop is CASRTDQYNEQFF. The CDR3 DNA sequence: TGTGCCAGCAGGACGGACCAATACAATGAGCAGTTCTTC.

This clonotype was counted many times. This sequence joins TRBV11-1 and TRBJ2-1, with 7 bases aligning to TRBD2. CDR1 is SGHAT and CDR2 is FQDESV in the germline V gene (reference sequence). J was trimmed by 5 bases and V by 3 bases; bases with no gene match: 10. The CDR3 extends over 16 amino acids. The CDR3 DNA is TGTGCCAGCAGCTTGGCCGAGACTAGCATACACAATGAGCAGTTCTTC. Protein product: CASSLAETSIHNEQFF. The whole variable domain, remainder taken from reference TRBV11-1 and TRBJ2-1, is EAEVAQSPRYKITEKSQAVAFWCDPISGHATLYWYRQILGQGPELLVQFQDESVVDDSQLPKDRFSAERLKGVDSTLKIQPAELGDSAMYLCASSLAETSIHNEQFFGPGTRLTVL.

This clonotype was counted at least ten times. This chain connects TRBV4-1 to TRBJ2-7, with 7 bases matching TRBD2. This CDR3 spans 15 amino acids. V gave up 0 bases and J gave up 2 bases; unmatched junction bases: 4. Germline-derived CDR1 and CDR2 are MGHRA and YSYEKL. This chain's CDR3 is CASSQDLGRAYEQYF. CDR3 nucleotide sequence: TGCGCCAGCAGCCAAGATCTGGGGAGGGCCTACGAGCAGTACTTC.

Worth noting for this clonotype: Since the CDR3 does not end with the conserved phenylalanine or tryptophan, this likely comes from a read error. CDR3 DNA: TGTGCCTGGGGTACCGGGACAGGGGACACCGGGGAGCTGTTTCTT. Protein product: CAWGTGTGDTGELFL. The chain couples TRBV30 to TRBJ2-2, with 10 positions matching TRBD1. After removal of 5 bases from V and 3 bases from J, the junction contained 6 bases not matched to a gene. CDR1 is GTSNPN, CDR2 SVGIG, per germline (reference sequence). The CDR3 runs to 15 residues.

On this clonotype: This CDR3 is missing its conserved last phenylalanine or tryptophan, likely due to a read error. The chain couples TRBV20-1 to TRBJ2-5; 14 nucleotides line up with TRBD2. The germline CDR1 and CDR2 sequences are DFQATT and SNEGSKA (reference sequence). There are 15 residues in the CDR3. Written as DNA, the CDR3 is TGCAGCGCTACACCGGGACTAGCGGGAGTAGAGACCCAGTACCTC. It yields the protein CSATPGLAGVETQYL.

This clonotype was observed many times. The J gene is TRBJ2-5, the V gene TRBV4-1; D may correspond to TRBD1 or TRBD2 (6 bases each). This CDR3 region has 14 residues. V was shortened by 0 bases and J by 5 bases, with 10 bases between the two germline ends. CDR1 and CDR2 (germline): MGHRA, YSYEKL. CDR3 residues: CASSQDPGAETQYF. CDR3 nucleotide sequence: TGCGCCAGCAGCCAAGATCCGGGGGCGGAGACCCAGTACTTC.

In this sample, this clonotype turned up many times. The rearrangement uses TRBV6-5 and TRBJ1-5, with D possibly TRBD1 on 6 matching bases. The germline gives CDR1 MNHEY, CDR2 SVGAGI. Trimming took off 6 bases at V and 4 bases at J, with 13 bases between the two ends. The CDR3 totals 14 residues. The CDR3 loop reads CASSLVRGNQPQHF. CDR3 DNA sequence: TGTGCCAGCAGCCTCGTCAGGGGTAATCAGCCCCAGCATTTT.

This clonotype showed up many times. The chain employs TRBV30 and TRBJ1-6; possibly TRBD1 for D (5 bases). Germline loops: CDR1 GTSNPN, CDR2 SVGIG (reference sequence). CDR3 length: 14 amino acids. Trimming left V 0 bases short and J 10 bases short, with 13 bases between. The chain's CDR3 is CAWSVGGVGSPLHF. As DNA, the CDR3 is TGTGCCTGGAGTGTAGGAGGGGTTGGGTCACCCCTCCACTTT.

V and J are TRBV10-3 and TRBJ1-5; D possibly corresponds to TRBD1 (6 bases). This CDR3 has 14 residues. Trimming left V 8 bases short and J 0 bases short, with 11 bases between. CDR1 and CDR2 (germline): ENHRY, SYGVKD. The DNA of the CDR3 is TGTGCCATCTGTGGACAGAATAGCAATCAGCCCCAGCATTTT. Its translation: CAICGQNSNQPQHF.

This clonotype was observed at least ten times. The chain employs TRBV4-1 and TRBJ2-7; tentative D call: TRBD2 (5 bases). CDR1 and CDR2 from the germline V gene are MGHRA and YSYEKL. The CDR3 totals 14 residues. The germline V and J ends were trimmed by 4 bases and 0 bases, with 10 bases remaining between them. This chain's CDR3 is CASSPSGNSYEQYF. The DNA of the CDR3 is TGCGCCAGCAGCCCCTCCGGGAACTCCTACGAGCAGTACTTC.

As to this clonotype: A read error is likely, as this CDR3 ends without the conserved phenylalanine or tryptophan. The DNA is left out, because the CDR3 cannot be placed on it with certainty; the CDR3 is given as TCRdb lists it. CDR3 sequence: CASSLRDLTYNEQLL. J is TRBJ2-1 and V is TRBV7-2; the DNA was not used to check the table's D call, TRBD2. Germline loops: CDR1 SGHTA, CDR2 FQGNSA. Ends included, the CDR3 has 15 residues.

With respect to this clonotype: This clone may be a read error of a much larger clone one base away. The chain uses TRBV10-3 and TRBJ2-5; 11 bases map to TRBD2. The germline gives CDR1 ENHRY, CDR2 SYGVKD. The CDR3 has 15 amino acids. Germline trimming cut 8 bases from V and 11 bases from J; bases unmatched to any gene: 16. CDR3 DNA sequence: TGTGCCATCGGAGGGACTAGCGGACAGTACAATGAGCAGTACTTC. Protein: CAIGGTSGQYNEQYF.

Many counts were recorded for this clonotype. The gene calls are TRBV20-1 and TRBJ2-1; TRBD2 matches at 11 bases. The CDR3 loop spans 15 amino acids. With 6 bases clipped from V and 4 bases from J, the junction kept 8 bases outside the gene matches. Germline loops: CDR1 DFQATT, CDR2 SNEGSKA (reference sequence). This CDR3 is CSATSGSVGYNEQFF. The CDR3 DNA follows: TGCAGTGCAACTAGCGGGAGTGTGGGTTACAATGAGCAGTTCTTC.

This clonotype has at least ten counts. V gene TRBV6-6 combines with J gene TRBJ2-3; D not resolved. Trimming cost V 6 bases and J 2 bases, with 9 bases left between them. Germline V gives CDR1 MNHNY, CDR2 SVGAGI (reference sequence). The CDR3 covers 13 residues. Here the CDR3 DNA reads TGTGCCAGCAGGAAGGAGCTCACAGATACGCAGTATTTT. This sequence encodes CASRKELTDTQYF.

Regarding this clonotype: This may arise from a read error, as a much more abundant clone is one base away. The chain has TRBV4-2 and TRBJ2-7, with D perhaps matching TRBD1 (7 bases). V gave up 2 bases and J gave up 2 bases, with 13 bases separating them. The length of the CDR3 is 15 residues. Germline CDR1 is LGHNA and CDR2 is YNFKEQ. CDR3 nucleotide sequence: TGTGCCAGCAGCCAAAATCAGGGGGGCGCCTACGAGCAGTACTTC. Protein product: CASSQNQGGAYEQYF.

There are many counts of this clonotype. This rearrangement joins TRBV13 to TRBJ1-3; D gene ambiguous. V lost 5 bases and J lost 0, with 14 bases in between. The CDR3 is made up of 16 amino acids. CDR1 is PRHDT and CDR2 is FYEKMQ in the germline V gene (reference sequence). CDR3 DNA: TGTGCCAGCAGCCTAAGAGGATCCTACTCTGGAAACACCATATATTTT. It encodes CASSLRGSYSGNTIYF.

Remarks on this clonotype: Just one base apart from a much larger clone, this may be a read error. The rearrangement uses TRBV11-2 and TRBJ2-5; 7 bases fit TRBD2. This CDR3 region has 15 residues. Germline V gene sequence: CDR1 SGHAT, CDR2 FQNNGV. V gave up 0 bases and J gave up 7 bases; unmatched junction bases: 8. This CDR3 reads CASSLDGLVGGTQYF. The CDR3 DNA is TGTGCCAGCAGCTTAGATGGACTAGTGGGGGGGACCCAGTACTTC.

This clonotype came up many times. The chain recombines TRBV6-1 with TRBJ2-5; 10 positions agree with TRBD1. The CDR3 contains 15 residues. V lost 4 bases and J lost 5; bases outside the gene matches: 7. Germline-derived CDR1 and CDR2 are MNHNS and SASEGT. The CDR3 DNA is TGTGCCAGCAGTGGGGACAGGGGAAGTTTTGAGACCCAGTACTTC. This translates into CASSGDRGSFETQYF.

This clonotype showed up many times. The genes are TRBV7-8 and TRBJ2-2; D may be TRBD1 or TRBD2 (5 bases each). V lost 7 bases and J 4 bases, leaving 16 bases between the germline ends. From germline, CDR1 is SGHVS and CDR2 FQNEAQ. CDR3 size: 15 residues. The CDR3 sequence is CASTLGTSGTGELFF. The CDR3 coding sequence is TGTGCCAGCACCTTGGGGACCTCGGGCACCGGGGAGCTGTTTTTT.

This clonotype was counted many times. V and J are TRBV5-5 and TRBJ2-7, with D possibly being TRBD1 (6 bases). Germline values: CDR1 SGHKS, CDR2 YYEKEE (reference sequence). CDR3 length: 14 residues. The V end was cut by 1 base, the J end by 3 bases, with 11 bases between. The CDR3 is CASSLTGQYYEQYF. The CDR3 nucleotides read TGTGCCAGCAGCTTGACGGGACAATACTACGAGCAGTACTTC.

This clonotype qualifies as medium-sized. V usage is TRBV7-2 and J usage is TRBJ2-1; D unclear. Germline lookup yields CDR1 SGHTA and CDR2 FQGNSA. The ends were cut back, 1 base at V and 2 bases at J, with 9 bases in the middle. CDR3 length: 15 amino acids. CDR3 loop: CASSLGVGPYNEQFF. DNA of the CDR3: TGTGCCAGCAGCTTAGGTGTCGGACCCTACAATGAGCAGTTCTTC.

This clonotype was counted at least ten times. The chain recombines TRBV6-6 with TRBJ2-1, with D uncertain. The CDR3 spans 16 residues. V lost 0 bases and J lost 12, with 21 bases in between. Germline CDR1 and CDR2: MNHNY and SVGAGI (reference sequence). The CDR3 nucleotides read TGTGCCAGCAGTTACTCGATCTTGCTCTCTCAAATGGCGCAGTTCTTC. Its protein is CASSYSILLSQMAQFF.

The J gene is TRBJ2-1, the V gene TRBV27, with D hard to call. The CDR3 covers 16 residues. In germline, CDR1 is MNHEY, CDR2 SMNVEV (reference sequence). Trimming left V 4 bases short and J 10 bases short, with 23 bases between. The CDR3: CASSSITQGLAWEQFF. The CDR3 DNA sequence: TGTGCCAGCAGTTCCATCACCCAAGGGTTAGCTTGGGAGCAGTTCTTC.

The CDR3 DNA sequence: TGTGCCAGCAGCGACGGCTCCGTTTATGAGCAGTTCTTC. This sequence encodes CASSDGSVYEQFF. The chain is built from TRBV28 and TRBJ2-1; the D is unclear. V gave up 6 bases and J gave up 8 bases, with 14 bases separating them. Germline V CDR1 and CDR2: MDHEN, SYDVKM. The CDR3 is made up of 13 amino acids.